Detailed here is one T cell receptor (beta chain). Germline values: CDR1 SGHTA, CDR2 FQGTGA. After removal of 5 bases from V and 1 base from J, the junction contained 5 bases not matched to a gene. There are 15 residues in the CDR3. Study processing details: For nucleated cells, counts were estimated from reference gene primer amplification. Clones were read by immunoSEQ multiplex PCR, and TCRdb kept only the in-frame ones, dropping some. V, J and clone size are taken as reported in that table, and D and trimming were inferred from the DNA itself. The sample lists around 18,000 clones, 89% occurring once. The data stem from a study of blood T cell repertoires in COVID-19. Background on the study: Collection of acute and convalescent COVID-19 samples took place in the United States, Italy and Spain.

The TCR sequence derives from a man aged 60-69 years with active COVID-19. The chain links TRBV7-3 to TRBJ2-5; TRBD2 matches at 9 bases. Sequencing was performed on peripheral blood. CDR3 coding DNA: TGTGCCAGCAGCCCGAGCGGGGGGCTCCAAGAGACCCAGTACTTC. It is translated as CASSPSGGLQETQYF.